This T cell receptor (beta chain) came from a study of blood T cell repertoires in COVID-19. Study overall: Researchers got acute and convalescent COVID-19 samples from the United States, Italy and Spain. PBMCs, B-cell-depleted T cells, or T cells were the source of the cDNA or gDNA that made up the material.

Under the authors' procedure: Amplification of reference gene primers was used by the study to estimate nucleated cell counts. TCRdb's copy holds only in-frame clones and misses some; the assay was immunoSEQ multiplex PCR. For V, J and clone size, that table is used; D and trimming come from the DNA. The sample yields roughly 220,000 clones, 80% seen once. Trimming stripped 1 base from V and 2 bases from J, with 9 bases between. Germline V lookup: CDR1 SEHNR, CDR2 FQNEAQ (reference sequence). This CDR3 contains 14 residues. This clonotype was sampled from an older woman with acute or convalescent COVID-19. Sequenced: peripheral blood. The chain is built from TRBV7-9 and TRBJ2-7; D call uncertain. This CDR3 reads CASSLVSETYEQYF. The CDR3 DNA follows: TGTGCCAGCAGCTTAGTCAGCGAGACCTACGAGCAGTACTTC.